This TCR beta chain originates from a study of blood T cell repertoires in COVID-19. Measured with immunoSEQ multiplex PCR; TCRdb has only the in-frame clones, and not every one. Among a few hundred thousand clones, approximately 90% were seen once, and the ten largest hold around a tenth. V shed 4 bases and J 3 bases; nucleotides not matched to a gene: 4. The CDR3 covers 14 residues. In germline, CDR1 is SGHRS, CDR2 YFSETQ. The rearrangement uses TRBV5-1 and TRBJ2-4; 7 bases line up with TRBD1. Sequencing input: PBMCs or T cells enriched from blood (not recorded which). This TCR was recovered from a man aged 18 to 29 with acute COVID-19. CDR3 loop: CASSPGDSKNIQYF. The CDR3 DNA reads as TGCGCCAGCAGCCCTGGGGACAGCAAAAACATTCAGTACTTC.